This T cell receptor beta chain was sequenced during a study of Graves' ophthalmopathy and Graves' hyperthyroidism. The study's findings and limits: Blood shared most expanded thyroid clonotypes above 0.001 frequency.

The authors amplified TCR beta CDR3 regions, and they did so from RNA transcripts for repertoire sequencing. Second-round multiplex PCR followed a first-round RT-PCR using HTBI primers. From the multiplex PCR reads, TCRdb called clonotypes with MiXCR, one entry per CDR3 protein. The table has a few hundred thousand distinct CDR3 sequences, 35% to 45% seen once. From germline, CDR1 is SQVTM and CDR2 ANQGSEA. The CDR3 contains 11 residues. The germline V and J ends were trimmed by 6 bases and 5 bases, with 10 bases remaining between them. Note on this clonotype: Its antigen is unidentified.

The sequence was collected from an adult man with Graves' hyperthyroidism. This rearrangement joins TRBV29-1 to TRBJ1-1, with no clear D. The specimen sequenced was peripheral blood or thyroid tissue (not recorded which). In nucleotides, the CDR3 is TGCAGCGTAGGTCTGGGTACTGAAGCTTTCTTT. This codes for CSVGLGTEAFF.